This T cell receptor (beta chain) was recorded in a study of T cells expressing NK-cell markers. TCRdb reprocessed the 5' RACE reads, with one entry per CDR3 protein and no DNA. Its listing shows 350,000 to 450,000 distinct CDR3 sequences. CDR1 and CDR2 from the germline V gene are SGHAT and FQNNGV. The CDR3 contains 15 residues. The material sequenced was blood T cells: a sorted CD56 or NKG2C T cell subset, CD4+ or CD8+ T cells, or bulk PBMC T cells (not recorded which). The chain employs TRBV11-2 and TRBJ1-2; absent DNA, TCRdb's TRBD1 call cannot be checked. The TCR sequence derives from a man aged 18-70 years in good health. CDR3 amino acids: CASRPTGGPNYGYTF.